This T cell receptor beta chain was identified in a study of identical twins' blood T cells. The study, taken as a whole, reports: Mainly, cloneset size products determined shared clonotypes, twins included. Twin repertoire similarity may partly reflect shared environment.

Three pairs of healthy female monozygous twins were the donors. As regards this clonotype: Antigen unknown.

CDR3 length equals 15 residues. The V end lost 1 base, the J end lost 0 bases, and 11 bases lay between the germline ends. The germline V gene encodes CDR1 SGHTS and CDR2 YDEGEE. Sample barcodes were added at both library ends during cDNA synthesis. Using its own MiXCR run on the 5' RACE reads, TCRdb lists one record per CDR3 protein. There are around 380,000 distinct CDR3 sequences in the sample; under 30% occur only once, and about 6% lies in the top ten. This sequence was found in a woman between 18 and 55 years old in good health. Sequenced material: PBMCs. The chain employs TRBV5-8 and TRBJ2-7, with D unclear. Here the CDR3 reads CASSLLQMYSYEQYF. The CDR3 region has the DNA TGTGCCAGCAGCTTGCTGCAGATGTACTCCTACGAGCAGTACTTC.